Each of the 2 T cell receptor beta chains below was sequenced from the same sample in a study of blood T cell repertoires in COVID-19. This table comes from immunoSEQ multiplex PCR, and its TCRdb copy is limited to in-frame clones, with some not included. The table has about 27,000 clones, about 89% seen once; the top ten hold just under 5%. What was sequenced was peripheral blood. The receptor set was obtained from an older man with active COVID-19.

The chain combines TRBV3-1 (or the pseudogene TRBV3-2) with TRBJ2-2; TRBD2 aligns across 7 bases. J lost 5 bases, V lost 8 bases, and 5 bases had no gene match. There are 13 residues in the CDR3. CDR1 is LGHDT, CDR2 YNNKEL, per germline (reference sequence). The CDR3 DNA reads TGTGCCAGCGCAGGCGGGGGTACCGGGGAGCTGTTTTTT. Its protein is CASAGGGTGELFF.

Only a few counts were recorded for this clone. The J gene is TRBJ1-2, the V gene TRBV7-9; D unresolved. The CDR3 contains 15 residues. V was shortened by 1 base and J by 0 bases, with 9 bases between the two germline ends. The germline CDR1 and CDR2 sequences are SEHNR and FQNEAQ (reference sequence). The CDR3 nucleotides read TGTGCCAGCAGCTTAGAGTCTGCGGCTAACTATGGCTACACCTTC. This sequence encodes CASSLESAANYGYTF.